The clone carrying this TCR beta chain was seen many times. For the second PCR, which ran for roughly 7 to 11 cycles, a sample-barcoded 5' primer and a J-beta primer mix were used. TCRdb ran MiXCR on the 5' RACE reads and lists one entry per CDR3 protein. This repertoire shows about 650,000 distinct CDR3 sequences, 52% found once; its top ten account for less than 15%. The sample comes from a study of blood T cells in healthy people across ages. Trimming took off 1 base at V and 3 bases at J, with 14 bases between the two ends. There are 16 residues in the CDR3. Looked up from germline, CDR1 is SNHLY and CDR2 is FYNNEI.

The rearrangement uses TRBV2 and TRBJ2-3, with D possibly TRBD2 on 5 matching bases. This TCR was sampled from a woman older than 75 in good health. Sequenced: blood. The CDR3 region is CASSEEARVRTDTQYF. CDR3 coding DNA: TGTGCCAGCAGTGAAGAGGCGAGGGTGAGAACAGATACGCAGTATTTT.